The clone carrying this T cell receptor (beta chain) was picked up many times. Antigen unknown. The sample belongs to a study of early T cells in non-severe SARS-CoV-2 infection. The overall study: Whole-blood bulk RNA, unsorted, was sequenced, and chains were unpaired.

Molecules of cDNA were individually given unique molecular identifiers that were attached to them. MiXCR, run by TCRdb on the 5' RACE reads, gives a single entry per CDR3 protein. The table includes approximately 41,000 distinct CDR3 sequences, 3.5% to 5% detected once. Study results and limitations: VDJdb matching, biased toward anti-spike CD8 responses, missed private and CD4 specificities.

This sequence originates from an adult who was a healthcare worker with PCR-confirmed SARS-CoV-2 infection or an uninfected control (not recorded which). The sample comprised whole blood.

The CDR3 sequence is CASSPTALGTDTQYF. CDR3 in DNA: TGTGCCAGCAGCCCTACAGCTCTGGGTACAGATACGCAGTATTTT. The rearrangement links TRBV7-2 to TRBJ2-3; no clear D gene. The V gene's germline CDR1 is SGHTA and CDR2 FQGNSA. V gave up 5 bases and J gave up 3 bases, with 15 bases separating them. The CDR3 length is 15 residues.